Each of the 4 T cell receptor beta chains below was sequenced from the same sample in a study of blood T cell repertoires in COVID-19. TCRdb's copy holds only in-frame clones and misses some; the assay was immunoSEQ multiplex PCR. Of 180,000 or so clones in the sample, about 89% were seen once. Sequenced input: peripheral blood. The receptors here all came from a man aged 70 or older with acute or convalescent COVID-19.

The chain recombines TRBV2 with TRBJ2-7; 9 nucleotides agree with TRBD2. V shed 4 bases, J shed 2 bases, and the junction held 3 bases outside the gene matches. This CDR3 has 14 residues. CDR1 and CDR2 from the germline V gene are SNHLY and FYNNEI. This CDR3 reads CASSGLAVAYEQYF. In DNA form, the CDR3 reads TGTGCCAGCAGTGGACTAGCGGTGGCCTACGAGCAGTACTTC.

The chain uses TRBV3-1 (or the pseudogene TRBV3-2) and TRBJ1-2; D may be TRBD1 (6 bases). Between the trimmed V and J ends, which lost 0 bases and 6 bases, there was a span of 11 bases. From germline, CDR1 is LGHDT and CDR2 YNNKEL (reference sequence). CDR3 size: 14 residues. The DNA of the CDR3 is TGTGCCAGCAGCCAAGAGTGGGGGGGCCATGGCTACACCTTC. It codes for CASSQEWGGHGYTF.

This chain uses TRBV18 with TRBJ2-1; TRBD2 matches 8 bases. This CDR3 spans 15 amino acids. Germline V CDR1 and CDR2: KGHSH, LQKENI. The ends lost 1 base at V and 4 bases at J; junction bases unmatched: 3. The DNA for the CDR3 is TGTGCCAGCTCACCACTGGCTAGCGGGTACAATGAGCAGTTCTTC. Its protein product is CASSPLASGYNEQFF.

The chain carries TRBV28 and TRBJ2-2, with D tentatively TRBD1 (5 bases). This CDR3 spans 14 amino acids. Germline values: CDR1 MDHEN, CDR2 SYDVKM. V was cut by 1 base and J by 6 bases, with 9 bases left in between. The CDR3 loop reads CASSLSGLAGELFF. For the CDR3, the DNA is TGTGCCAGCAGTTTATCAGGGTTGGCCGGGGAGCTGTTTTTT.